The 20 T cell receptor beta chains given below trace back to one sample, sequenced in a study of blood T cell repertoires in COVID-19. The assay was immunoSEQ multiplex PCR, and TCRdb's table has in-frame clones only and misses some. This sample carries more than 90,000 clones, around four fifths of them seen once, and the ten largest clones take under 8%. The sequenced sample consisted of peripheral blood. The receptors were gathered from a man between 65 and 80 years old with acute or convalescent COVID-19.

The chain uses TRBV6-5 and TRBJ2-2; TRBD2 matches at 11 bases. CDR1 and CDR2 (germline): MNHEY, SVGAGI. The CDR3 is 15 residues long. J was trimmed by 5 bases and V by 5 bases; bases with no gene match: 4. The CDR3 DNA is TGTGCCAGCAGTACCACTAGCGGGGGAACCGGGGAGCTGTTTTTT. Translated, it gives CASSTTSGGTGELFF.

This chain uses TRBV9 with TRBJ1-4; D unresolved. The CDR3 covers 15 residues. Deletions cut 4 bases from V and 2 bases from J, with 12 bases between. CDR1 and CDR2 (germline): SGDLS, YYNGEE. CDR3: CASSPNSLTNEKLFF. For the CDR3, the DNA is TGTGCCAGCAGCCCAAACTCTCTGACTAATGAAAAACTGTTTTTT.

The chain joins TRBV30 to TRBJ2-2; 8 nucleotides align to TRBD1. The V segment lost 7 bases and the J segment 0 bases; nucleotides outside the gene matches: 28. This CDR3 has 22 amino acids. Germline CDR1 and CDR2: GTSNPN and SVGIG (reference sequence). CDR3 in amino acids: CALKRGRGLTGVDPANTGELFF. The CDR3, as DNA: TGTGCCTTGAAACGAGGCAGGGGGCTGACGGGAGTGGACCCGGCGAACACCGGGGAGCTGTTTTTT.

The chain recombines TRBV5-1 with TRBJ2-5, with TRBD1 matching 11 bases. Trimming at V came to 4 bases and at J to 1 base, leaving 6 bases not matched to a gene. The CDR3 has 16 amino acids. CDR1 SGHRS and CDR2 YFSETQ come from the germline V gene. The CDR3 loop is CASSRTGGGGQETQYF. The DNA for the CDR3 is TGCGCCAGCAGCCGGACAGGGGGCGGTGGCCAAGAGACCCAGTACTTC. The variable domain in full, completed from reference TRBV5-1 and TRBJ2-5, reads KAGVTQTPRYLIKTRGQQVTLSCSPISGHRSVSWYQQTPGQGLQFLFEYFSETQRNKGNFPGRFSGRQFSNSRSEMNVSTLELGDSALYLCASSRTGGGGQETQYFGPGTRLLVL.

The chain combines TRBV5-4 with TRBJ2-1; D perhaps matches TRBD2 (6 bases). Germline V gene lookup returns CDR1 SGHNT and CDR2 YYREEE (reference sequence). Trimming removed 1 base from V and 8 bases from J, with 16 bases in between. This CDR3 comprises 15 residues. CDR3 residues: CASSLRASESDEQFF. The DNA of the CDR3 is TGTGCCAGCAGCTTGCGGGCTAGCGAATCCGATGAGCAGTTCTTC.

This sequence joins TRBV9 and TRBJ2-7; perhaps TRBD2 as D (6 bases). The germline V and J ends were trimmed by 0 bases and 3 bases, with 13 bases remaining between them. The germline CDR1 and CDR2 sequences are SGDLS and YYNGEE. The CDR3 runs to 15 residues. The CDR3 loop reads CASSVGAGTYYEQYF. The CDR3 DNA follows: TGTGCCAGCAGCGTAGGTGCGGGGACCTACTACGAGCAGTACTTC.

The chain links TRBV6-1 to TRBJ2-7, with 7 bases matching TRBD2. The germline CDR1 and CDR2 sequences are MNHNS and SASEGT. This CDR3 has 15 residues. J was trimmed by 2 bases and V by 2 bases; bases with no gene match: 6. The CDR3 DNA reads TGTGCCAGCAGTGAAATGGCTAGCGGAACCTACGAGCAGTACTTC. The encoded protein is CASSEMASGTYEQYF.

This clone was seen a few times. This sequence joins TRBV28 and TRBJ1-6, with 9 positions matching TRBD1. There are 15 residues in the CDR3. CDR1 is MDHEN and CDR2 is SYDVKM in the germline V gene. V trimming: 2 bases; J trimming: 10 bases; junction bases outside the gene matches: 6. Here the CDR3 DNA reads TGTGCCAGCAGTTTAGGGGACAGGGACGGCTCACCCCTCCACTTT. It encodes CASSLGDRDGSPLHF.

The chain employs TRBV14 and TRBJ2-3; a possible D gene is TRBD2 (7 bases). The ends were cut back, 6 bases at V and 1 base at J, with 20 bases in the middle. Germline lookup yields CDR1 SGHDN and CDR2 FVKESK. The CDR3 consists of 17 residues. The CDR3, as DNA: TGTGCCAGCAGTTACGAGGCGGGGGCGCGGGGCACAGATACGCAGTATTTT. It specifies CASSYEAGARGTDTQYF.

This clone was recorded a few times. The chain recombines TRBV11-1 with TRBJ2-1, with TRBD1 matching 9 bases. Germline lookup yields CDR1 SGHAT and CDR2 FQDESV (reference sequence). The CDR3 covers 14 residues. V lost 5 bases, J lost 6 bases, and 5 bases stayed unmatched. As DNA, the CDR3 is TGTGCCAGCAGCCCGCAGACAGGGGGCAATGAGCAGTTCTTC. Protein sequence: CASSPQTGGNEQFF.

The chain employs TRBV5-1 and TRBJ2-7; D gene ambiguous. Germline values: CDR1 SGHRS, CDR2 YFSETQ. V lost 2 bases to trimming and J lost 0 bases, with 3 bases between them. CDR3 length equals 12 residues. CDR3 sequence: CASSFNSYEQYF. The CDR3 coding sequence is TGCGCCAGCAGCTTCAACTCCTACGAGCAGTACTTC.

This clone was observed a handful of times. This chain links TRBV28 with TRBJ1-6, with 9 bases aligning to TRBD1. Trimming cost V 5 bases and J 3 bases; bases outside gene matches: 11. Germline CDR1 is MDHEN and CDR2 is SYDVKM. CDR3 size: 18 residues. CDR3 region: CASSPPEGQGVYNSPLHF. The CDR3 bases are TGTGCCAGCAGTCCACCCGAGGGACAGGGAGTCTATAATTCACCCCTCCACTTT.

DNA for the CDR3: TGTGCCAGCAAAGCGGATTCTGGGGCCAACGTCCTGACTTTC. Its translation: CASKADSGANVLTF. The V gene is TRBV6-4, the J gene TRBJ2-6; weak D call: TRBD2 (5 bases). There are 14 residues in the CDR3. Trimming removed 7 bases at V and 1 base at J, with 8 bases between. Germline V CDR1 and CDR2: MRHNA, SNTAGT.

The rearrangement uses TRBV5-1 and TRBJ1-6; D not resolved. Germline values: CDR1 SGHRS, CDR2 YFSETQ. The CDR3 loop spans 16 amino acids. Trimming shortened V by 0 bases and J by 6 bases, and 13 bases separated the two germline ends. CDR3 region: CASSLVTSRSNSPLHF. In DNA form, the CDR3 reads TGCGCCAGCAGCTTGGTTACTTCGCGAAGTAATTCACCCCTCCACTTT.

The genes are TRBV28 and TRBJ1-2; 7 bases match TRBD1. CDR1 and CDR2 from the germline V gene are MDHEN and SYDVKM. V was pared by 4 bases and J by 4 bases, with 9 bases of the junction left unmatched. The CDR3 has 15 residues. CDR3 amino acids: CASSSAGTALYGYTF. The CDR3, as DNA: TGTGCCAGCAGTTCGGCAGGGACAGCCCTCTATGGCTACACCTTC.

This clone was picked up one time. The CDR3 region is CASSEAGVTNTEAFF. DNA for the CDR3: TGTGCCAGCAGTGAAGCAGGGGTGACGAACACTGAAGCTTTCTTT. The genes are TRBV6-1 and TRBJ1-1, with D possibly matching TRBD1 (5 bases). In germline, CDR1 is MNHNS, CDR2 SASEGT. This CDR3 has 15 residues. V lost 0 bases and J lost 1, with 9 bases in between.

CDR3 amino acids: CATSDPLDRFTF. Here the CDR3 DNA reads TGTGCCACCAGTGATCCCTTGGACAGATTCACCTTC. J is TRBJ1-2 and V is TRBV24-1; possibly TRBD1 for D (6 bases). Germline lookup yields CDR1 KGHDR and CDR2 SFDVKD. Trimming cost V 3 bases and J 13 bases, with 14 bases left between them. The CDR3 is made up of 12 amino acids.

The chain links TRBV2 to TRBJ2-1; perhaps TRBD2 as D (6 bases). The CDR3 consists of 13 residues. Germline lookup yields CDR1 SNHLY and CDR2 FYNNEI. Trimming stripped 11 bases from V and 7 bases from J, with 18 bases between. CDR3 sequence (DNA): TGTGCCTCCGCAGGTCAGAGCGGGAATGAGCAGTTCTTC. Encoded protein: CASAGQSGNEQFF.

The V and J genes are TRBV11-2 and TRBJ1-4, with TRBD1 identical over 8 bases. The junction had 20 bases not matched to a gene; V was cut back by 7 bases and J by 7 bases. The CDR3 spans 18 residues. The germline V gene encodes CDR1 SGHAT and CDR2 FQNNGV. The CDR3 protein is CASTSIRRGRGLTEKLFF. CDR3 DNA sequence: TGTGCCAGCACCTCCATACGCAGGGGGCGCGGATTGACTGAAAAACTGTTTTTT.

The CDR3 here is CASSFAGIAKNIQYF. The CDR3 DNA reads TGTGCCAGCAGTTTCGCAGGGATAGCCAAAAACATTCAGTACTTC. The chain joins TRBV28 to TRBJ2-4; D possibly corresponds to TRBD1 (5 bases). The length of the CDR3 is 15 residues. Germline CDR1 reads MDHEN; CDR2 reads SYDVKM. Trimming shortened V by 3 bases and J by 0 bases, and 9 bases separated the two germline ends.